This entry lists 27 T cell receptor beta chains sequenced from one sample in a study of CD8 T cells in Susac syndrome. RNA totalling roughly 0.45 to 1 ug underwent reverse transcription with random hexamers. MiXCR was run by TCRdb on the immunoSEQ multiplex PCR reads, yielding one entry per CDR3 protein. The sample lists about 200,000 distinct CDR3 sequences; 90% to 95% were seen once. The sequencing input was CD4+ T cells from PBMCs. These receptors were taken from a human donor with multiple sclerosis.

This rearrangement joins TRBV29-1 to TRBJ1-1; D is uncertain. V was shortened by 3 bases and J by 1 base, with 6 bases between the two germline ends. The CDR3 length is 12 residues. CDR1 and CDR2 from the germline V gene are SQVTM and ANQGSEA. The CDR3 protein is CSVEERNTEAFF. The CDR3 DNA is TGCAGCGTTGAGGAACGGAACACTGAAGCTTTCTTT. The full variable domain, its missing parts supplied by reference TRBV29-1 and TRBJ1-1, is SAVISQKPSRDICQRGTSLTIQCQVDSQVTMMFWYRQQPGQSLTLIATANQGSEATYESGFVIDKFPISRPNLTFSTLTVSNMSPEDSSIYLCSVEERNTEAFFGQGTRLTVV.

This chain connects TRBV30 to TRBJ2-4, with a possible D match to TRBD2 (5 bases). V was shortened by 0 bases and J by 9 bases, with 12 bases between the two germline ends. The CDR3 has 13 amino acids. Germline CDR1 and CDR2: GTSNPN and SVGIG (reference sequence). The CDR3 protein is CAWSVGGSSIQYF. The CDR3 bases are TGTGCCTGGAGTGTCGGAGGTTCGAGCATTCAGTACTTC.

V is TRBV30 and J is TRBJ2-5, with D hard to call. Germline CDR1 is GTSNPN and CDR2 is SVGIG (reference sequence). This CDR3 is built from 11 residues. V was cut by 0 bases and J by 5 bases, with 4 bases left in between. CDR3 in amino acids: CAWSVRETQYF. The CDR3 bases are TGTGCCTGGAGTGTGAGGGAGACCCAGTACTTC.

This sequence joins TRBV18 and TRBJ2-7; no clear D. Germline assignment: CDR1 KGHSH and CDR2 LQKENI. The length of the CDR3 is 13 residues. Trimming stripped 3 bases from V and 6 bases from J, with 12 bases between. This CDR3 is CASSPYHGPEQYF. In DNA form, the CDR3 reads TGTGCCAGCTCACCCTACCACGGTCCCGAGCAGTACTTC.

The rearrangement joins TRBV9 to TRBJ1-2; 8 nucleotides align to TRBD1. CDR1 and CDR2 (germline): SGDLS, YYNGEE. CDR3 length: 14 residues. The V segment lost 5 bases and the J segment 8 bases; nucleotides outside the gene matches: 11. The CDR3 loop is CASSEVVSGGGYTF. CDR3 sequence (DNA): TGTGCCAGCAGTGAGGTGGTATCAGGGGGCGGCTACACCTTC.

V is TRBV5-1 and J is TRBJ2-6, with a weak D call TRBD1 (6 bases). The CDR3 consists of 21 residues. Germline CDR1 reads SGHRS; CDR2 reads YFSETQ. V shed 7 bases and J shed 2 bases, with 31 bases lying between them. This CDR3 reads CASPSALLQGQLSPGANVLTF. CDR3 sequence (DNA): TGCGCCAGCCCCTCGGCCCTTCTTCAGGGGCAGCTCTCTCCTGGGGCCAACGTCCTGACTTTC.

This chain uses TRBV2 with TRBJ2-7, with 7 bases aligning to TRBD2. After removal of 3 bases from V and 3 bases from J, the junction contained 8 bases not matched to a gene. Germline V CDR1 and CDR2: SNHLY, FYNNEI. This CDR3 spans 15 amino acids. CDR3 DNA: TGTGCCAGCAGTGACCAGGCTAGCGGATACTACGAGCAGTACTTC. Encoded protein: CASSDQASGYYEQYF.

The chain couples TRBV6-2 or TRBV6-3 to TRBJ1-2; the D is unclear. Germline assignment: CDR1 MNHEY and CDR2 SVGEGT. Trimming removed 6 bases at V and 8 bases at J, with 13 bases between. The CDR3 totals 12 residues. The DNA for the CDR3 is TGTGCCAGCAGCTCTGAATCGGGCGGCTACACCTTC. Protein: CASSSESGGYTF.

This chain connects TRBV29-1 to TRBJ2-3, with 13 bases that match TRBD2. This CDR3 is 14 amino acids long. Germline V CDR1 and CDR2: SQVTM, ANQGSEA. V lost 6 bases to trimming and J lost 3 bases; unmatched junction nucleotides: 3. The CDR3 sequence is CSVTGLAGTDTQYF. In DNA, the CDR3 is TGCAGCGTGACGGGACTAGCGGGGACAGATACGCAGTATTTT.

The chain is built from TRBV7-8 and TRBJ2-3; 7 nucleotides line up with TRBD2. Germline CDR1 SGHVS, CDR2 FQNEAQ. Trimming at V came to 8 bases and at J to 1 base, leaving 6 bases not matched to a gene. The CDR3 is made up of 14 amino acids. CDR3 amino acids: CASYPAGRTDTQYF. CDR3 coding DNA: TGTGCCAGCTACCCAGCGGGGCGCACAGATACGCAGTATTTT. The full variable domain, with the rest looked up from reference TRBV7-8 and TRBJ2-3, is GAGVSQSPRYKVAKRGQDVALRCDPISGHVSLFWYQQALGQGPEFLTYFQNEAQLDKSGLPSDRFFAERPEGSVSTLKIQRTQQEDSAVYLCASYPAGRTDTQYFGPGTRLTVL.

V gene TRBV6-1 combines with J gene TRBJ2-6, with D tentatively TRBD2 (5 bases). Germline CDR1 and CDR2: MNHNS and SASEGT. The V end lost 6 bases, the J end lost 0 bases, and 12 bases lay between the germline ends. The CDR3 is 16 amino acids. In DNA, the CDR3 is TGTGCCAGCAGCAGGACTGTTTTCTCTGGGGCCAACGTCCTGACTTTC. Protein product: CASSRTVFSGANVLTF.

The chain is built from TRBV30 and TRBJ2-2, with D perhaps matching TRBD1 or TRBD2 (5 bases each). Per the germline V gene, CDR1 is GTSNPN and CDR2 is SVGIG (reference sequence). This CDR3 spans 14 amino acids. Trimming removed 2 bases from V and 9 bases from J, with 16 bases in between. CDR3: CAWSPPGPAWELFF. CDR3 DNA: TGTGCCTGGAGTCCTCCGGGACCGGCCTGGGAGCTGTTTTTT.

This chain links TRBV20-1 with TRBJ2-5; 7 bases are a match to TRBD2. Trimming took 2 bases from V and 5 from J; bases not matched to a gene: 8. CDR1 and CDR2 from the germline V gene are DFQATT and SNEGSKA (reference sequence). This CDR3 has 14 amino acids. The CDR3 sequence: CSARPASGRETQYF. The CDR3 nucleotides read TGCAGTGCTAGACCCGCTAGCGGCCGGGAGACCCAGTACTTC.

The chain employs TRBV20-1 and TRBJ2-2; the D is unclear. Trimming stripped 2 bases from V and 3 bases from J, with 7 bases between. Germline V gene lookup returns CDR1 DFQATT and CDR2 SNEGSKA (reference sequence). The CDR3 length is 13 residues. CDR3 sequence reads: CSARIPDTGELFF. The CDR3 nucleotides read TGCAGTGCTAGAATCCCGGACACCGGGGAGCTGTTTTTT.

The chain joins TRBV6-5 to TRBJ1-2; D ambiguous. Germline CDR1 is MNHEY and CDR2 is SVGAGI. The CDR3 consists of 13 residues. With 6 bases removed from V and 1 base from J, the gap between germline ends came to 9 bases. Written as DNA, the CDR3 is TGTGCCAGCAGAGAAAAGATTAACTATGGCTACACCTTC. Encoded protein: CASREKINYGYTF.

The J gene is TRBJ1-5, the V gene TRBV2; possible D gene TRBD1, 5 bases. Germline-derived CDR1 and CDR2 are SNHLY and FYNNEI. The ends were cut back, 4 bases at V and 6 bases at J, with 13 bases in the middle. The CDR3 is 14 amino acids. The CDR3: CASSGQGVGQPQHF. For the CDR3, the DNA is TGTGCCAGCAGTGGGCAGGGTGTGGGTCAGCCCCAGCATTTT. The full variable domain, completed using reference TRBV2 and TRBJ1-5, is EPEVTQTPSHQVTQMGQEVILRCVPISNHLYFYWYRQILGQKVEFLVSFYNNEISEKSEIFDDQFSVERPDGSNFTLKIRSTKLEDSAMYFCASSGQGVGQPQHFGDGTRLSIL.

This clonotype occurred once. The J gene is TRBJ2-1, the V gene TRBV7-9; weak D call: TRBD1 (5 bases). Trimming took 5 bases from V and 0 from J, leaving 14 bases between them. Germline CDR1 is SEHNR and CDR2 is FQNEAQ (reference sequence). This CDR3 is built from 16 residues. CDR3 DNA sequence: TGTGCCAGCAGCCCCGTCCAGGGTCTCTCCTACAATGAGCAGTTCTTC. Amino acid sequence: CASSPVQGLSYNEQFF. The whole variable domain, filled in from reference TRBV7-9 and TRBJ2-1, reads DTGVSQNPRHKITKRGQNVTFRCDPISEHNRLYWYRQTLGQGPEFLTYFQNEAQLEKSRLLSDRFSAERPKGSFSTLEIQRTEQGDSAMYLCASSPVQGLSYNEQFFGPGTRLTVL.

The rearrangement joins TRBV30 to TRBJ1-1, with D maybe TRBD1 (5 bases). CDR3 length: 15 amino acids. V gave up 4 bases and J gave up 0 bases, with 15 bases separating them. CDR1 GTSNPN and CDR2 SVGIG come from the germline V gene (reference sequence). CDR3 DNA sequence: TGTGCCTGGATATTGGGACGGGCCATGAACACTGAAGCTTTCTTT. This encodes CAWILGRAMNTEAFF.

Note on this clonotype: One end of the junction fails to match germline, which may point to a read error. The chain uses TRBV7-7 and TRBJ2-5; a weak D match, TRBD2 (6 bases). This CDR3 has 16 amino acids. The germline gives CDR1 SSHAT, CDR2 FNYEAQ (reference sequence). In DNA form, the CDR3 reads TGTGCTAGCAGCTTAGTTCCGGACTATTCCCAAGAGACCCAGTACTTC. This gives the protein CASSLVPDYSQETQYF.

The chain links TRBV20-1 to TRBJ2-7; either TRBD1 or TRBD2 may supply D (6 bases each). Between the trimmed V and J ends, which lost 3 bases and 7 bases, there was a span of 22 bases. The CDR3 runs to 15 residues. Germline V lookup: CDR1 DFQATT, CDR2 SNEGSKA (reference sequence). The chain's CDR3 is CSASVPTGAIGEQYF. For the CDR3, the DNA is TGCAGTGCTAGTGTCCCCACGGGGGCCATTGGGGAGCAGTACTTC.

The V gene is TRBV5-1, the J gene TRBJ2-7; either TRBD1 or TRBD2 may supply D (5 bases each). The germline V gene encodes CDR1 SGHRS and CDR2 YFSETQ. The CDR3 spans 13 residues. Trimming took 3 bases from V and 0 from J, leaving 7 bases between them. DNA for the CDR3: TGCGCCAGCAGCTGGGACGACTCCTACGAGCAGTACTTC. Its translation: CASSWDDSYEQYF.

The CDR3 region is CASNTSPRAGSSYEQYF. For the CDR3, the DNA is TGTGCCAGCAACACCTCGCCGCGGGCGGGGTCTTCCTACGAGCAGTACTTC. The chain carries TRBV12-3 or TRBV12-4 and TRBJ2-7; D may be TRBD2 (6 bases). CDR3 length equals 17 residues. The V gene lost 7 bases and the J gene lost 1 base, with 23 bases spanning the gap.

The chain combines TRBV27 with TRBJ1-1, with D possibly matching TRBD1 (5 bases). The CDR3 sequence is 14 residues long. V lost 0 bases and J lost 6, with 11 bases in between. CDR1 is MNHEY and CDR2 is SMNVEV in the germline V gene (reference sequence). The CDR3 sequence is CASSLSRGNSEAFF. DNA of the CDR3: TGTGCCAGCAGTTTATCGCGGGGGAATTCTGAAGCTTTCTTT.

This chain's CDR3 is CASSPRPAPREWEQYF. CDR3 coding DNA: TGTGCCAGCAGCCCTCGGCCAGCGCCTAGAGAGTGGGAGCAGTACTTC. The chain is built from TRBV14 and TRBJ2-7; no clear D gene. CDR1 is SGHDN, CDR2 FVKESK, per germline. CDR3 size: 16 residues. V gave up 4 bases and J gave up 7 bases, with 23 bases separating them.

V gene TRBV20-1 combines with J gene TRBJ1-1; D not resolved. The germline V gene has CDR1 DFQATT and CDR2 SNEGSKA (reference sequence). This CDR3 has 13 amino acids. The V end lost 5 bases, the J end lost 5 bases, and 15 bases lay between the germline ends. CDR3 sequence: CSALDPFQTEAFF. The DNA for the CDR3 is TGCAGTGCTTTGGACCCTTTCCAAACTGAAGCTTTCTTT.

Worth noting for this clonotype: One junction end disagrees with the germline gene, perhaps due to a read error. V usage is TRBV29-1 and J usage is TRBJ2-3; 8 bases line up with TRBD1. Germline V gene sequence: CDR1 SQVTM, CDR2 ANQGSEA. This CDR3 has 13 residues. CDR3 sequence reads: CSIDRGYTDTQYF. Here the CDR3 DNA reads TGCAGCATTGACAGGGGATACACAGATACGCAGTATTTT.

The chain combines TRBV18 with TRBJ2-3; D is possibly TRBD1 (7 bases). V lost 3 bases and J 9 bases, leaving 13 bases between the germline ends. Germline CDR1 and CDR2: KGHSH and LQKENI. The CDR3 consists of 13 residues. CDR3 in amino acids: CASSPLTGRTQYF. CDR3 nucleotides: TGTGCCAGCTCACCCTTGACAGGGAGGACGCAGTATTTT.